One and the same sample provided the 30 T cell receptor beta chains below, sequenced in a study of cytomegalovirus exposure and HLA in healthy donors. 60 Vbeta and 13 Jbeta primers were used in PCR. Generated by immunoSEQ multiplex PCR, the TCRdb table keeps only in-frame clones and is missing some. The sample lists about 140,000 clones, 76% occurring once. Sequences were obtained from PBMCs. The origin of the receptors is a man between 40 and 49 years old in good health and CMV-seronegative.

This clone appeared once. The chain is built from TRBV19 and TRBJ1-5; TRBD1 might be the D (5 bases). CDR3 size: 15 residues. Trimming removed 3 bases at V and 5 bases at J, with 14 bases between. Germline V lookup: CDR1 LNHDA, CDR2 SQIVND (reference sequence). This CDR3 reads CASSIGGRGDQPQHF. The CDR3 DNA is TGTGCCAGTAGTATCGGGGGGAGGGGTGATCAGCCCCAGCATTTT.

The J gene is TRBJ2-3, the V gene TRBV9; maybe TRBD2 (6 bases). Per germline, CDR1 SGDLS and CDR2 YYNGEE. CDR3 length: 17 amino acids. V lost 2 bases and J lost 3, with 19 bases in between. CDR3 coding DNA: TGTGCCAGCAGCGTCGATTCGGGGGTCGTTAGGACAGATACGCAGTATTTT. Translating gives CASSVDSGVVRTDTQYF. Variable domain in full (rest from reference TRBV9 and TRBJ2-3): DSGVTQTPKHLITATGQRVTLRCSPRSGDLSVYWYQQSLDQGLQFLIQYYNGEERAKGNILERFSAQQFPDLHSELNLSSLELGDSALYFCASSVDSGVVRTDTQYFGPGTRLTVL.

This clone was counted once. The chain carries TRBV5-6 and TRBJ1-2; no clear D. The germline V and J ends were trimmed by 2 bases and 1 base, with 6 bases remaining between them. The germline gives CDR1 SGHDT, CDR2 YYEEEE. This CDR3 has 13 residues. The CDR3 DNA follows: TGTGCCAGCAGCTTTGGCAGTAACTATGGCTACACCTTC. Translated, it gives CASSFGSNYGYTF. The entire variable domain, with the rest obtained from reference TRBV5-6 and TRBJ1-2, is as follows: DAGVTQSPTHLIKTRGQQVTLRCSPKSGHDTVSWYQQALGQGPQFIFQYYEEEERQRGNFPDRFSGHQFPNYSSELNVNALLLGDSALYLCASSFGSNYGYTFGSGTRLTVV.

This clone was seen a handful of times. V gene TRBV6-5 combines with J gene TRBJ2-1; D may be TRBD1 (5 bases). CDR1 MNHEY and CDR2 SVGAGI come from the germline V gene. V gave up 6 bases and J gave up 4 bases, with 10 bases separating them. The CDR3 is 13 amino acids. CDR3 loop: CASRRTSYNEQFF. CDR3 DNA sequence: TGTGCCAGCAGGAGGACATCGTACAATGAGCAGTTCTTC.

CDR3 sequence: CASTRPGSYEQYF. The CDR3 DNA reads TGTGCCAGCACACGCCCAGGGTCCTACGAGCAGTACTTC. The chain combines TRBV5-8 with TRBJ2-7, with TRBD1 as a possible D gene (5 bases). The V end lost 6 bases, the J end lost 1 base, and 11 bases lay between the germline ends. The CDR3 sequence is 13 residues long. Germline V gene sequence: CDR1 SGHTS, CDR2 YDEGEE.

The CDR3, as DNA: TGTGCCAGCAGCTTAGGACTAGACTACAATGAGCAGTTCTTC. This gives the protein CASSLGLDYNEQFF. This sequence joins TRBV7-8 and TRBJ2-1; D may be TRBD2 (6 bases). CDR1 SGHVS and CDR2 FQNEAQ come from the germline V gene. The CDR3 contains 14 residues. V was shortened by 1 base and J by 3 bases, with 7 bases between the two germline ends.

This clone turned up a few times. The chain has TRBV4-1 and TRBJ1-1; no clear D. V lost 0 bases and J 0 bases, leaving 8 bases between the germline ends. Germline V CDR1 and CDR2: MGHRA, YSYEKL. The CDR3 has 15 amino acids. CDR3 sequence (DNA): TGCGCCAGCAGCCAAGAGGCCACCTTGAACACTGAAGCTTTCTTT. Translation gives CASSQEATLNTEAFF.

The rearrangement uses TRBV2 and TRBJ2-7, with D possibly TRBD1 on 6 matching bases. The CDR3 contains 13 residues. V was pared by 8 bases and J by 0 bases, with 11 bases between. Looked up from germline, CDR1 is SNHLY and CDR2 is FYNNEI. The CDR3 DNA reads as TGTGCCAGCGAACGGGACAACTCCTACGAGCAGTACTTC. Amino acids: CASERDNSYEQYF.

This sequence joins TRBV20-1 and TRBJ2-7, with unresolved D. The CDR3 is made up of 10 amino acids. V lost 6 bases and J 6 bases, leaving 9 bases between the germline ends. Germline CDR1 DFQATT, CDR2 SNEGSKA (reference sequence). CDR3 amino acids: CSALSIEQYF. In nucleotides, the CDR3 is TGCAGTGCCCTCTCTATCGAGCAGTACTTC.

The chain recombines TRBV2 with TRBJ2-7; TRBD1 agrees at 10 bases. The germline gives CDR1 SNHLY, CDR2 FYNNEI. The CDR3 runs 15 residues. V lost 4 bases to trimming and J lost 6 bases; unmatched junction nucleotides: 9. The DNA for the CDR3 is TGTGCCAGCAGTGTTGGTCCGGGACAGGGGAGCGAGCAGTACTTC. As protein: CASSVGPGQGSEQYF.

The V call is TRBV5-1, the J call TRBJ2-3; perhaps TRBD2 as D (7 bases). Trimming left V 2 bases short and J 5 bases short, with 18 bases between. The CDR3 runs 16 residues. Germline assignment: CDR1 SGHRS and CDR2 YFSETQ. The CDR3 bases are TGCGCCAGCAGCTTAGGCCCACGGGGGGCGAGAGATACGCAGTATTTT. Protein product: CASSLGPRGARDTQYF.

The chain uses TRBV5-8 and TRBJ2-5, with D possibly TRBD2 on 6 matching bases. Looked up from germline, CDR1 is SGHTS and CDR2 is YDEGEE. CDR3 size: 13 residues. V lost 5 bases, J lost 1 base, and 9 bases lay in between. The CDR3 sequence: CASRRDFQETQYF. The DNA for the CDR3 is TGTGCCAGCAGAAGGGACTTCCAAGAGACCCAGTACTTC.

In nucleotides, the CDR3 is TGTGCCAGCAGCTTCGGACAGGGGCAGGGCAATGAGCAGTTCTTC. Encoded protein: CASSFGQGQGNEQFF. V usage is TRBV7-9 and J usage is TRBJ2-1; TRBD1 matches at 9 bases. The V and J ends lost 3 bases and 6 bases, in that order; junction bases with no gene match: 6. CDR1 and CDR2 from the germline V gene are SEHNR and FQNEAQ (reference sequence). The CDR3 contains 15 residues.

The chain has TRBV5-1 and TRBJ1-2, with 7 bases matching TRBD1. Trimming took 4 bases from V and 2 from J; bases not matched to a gene: 5. In germline, CDR1 is SGHRS, CDR2 YFSETQ. The CDR3 is made up of 14 amino acids. CDR3 DNA sequence: TGCGCCAGCAGCGACCCGACAGGGAACTATGGCTACACCTTC. Encoded protein: CASSDPTGNYGYTF.

The gene calls are TRBV13 and TRBJ2-3; 11 bases agree with TRBD2. V dropped 4 bases and J dropped 4; count of bases not matched to a gene: 10. In germline, CDR1 is PRHDT, CDR2 FYEKMQ (reference sequence). The CDR3 totals 17 residues. The DNA for the CDR3 is TGTGCCAGCAGCTCCCGTCATACTAGCGGGAGTGCAGATACGCAGTATTTT. Amino acid sequence: CASSSRHTSGSADTQYF.

The count of this clone is one. V gene TRBV5-6 combines with J gene TRBJ1-4; 9 bases line up with TRBD1. This CDR3 comprises 14 residues. The ends lost 4 bases at V and 3 bases at J; junction bases unmatched: 1. Looked up from germline, CDR1 is SGHDT and CDR2 is YYEEEE. The DNA of the CDR3 is TGTGCCAGCAGCCGACAGGGGGCTAATGAAAAACTGTTTTTT. This gives the protein CASSRQGANEKLFF.

This chain connects TRBV4-3 to TRBJ2-1, with TRBD2 identical over 9 bases. The J segment lost 2 bases and the V segment lost 0 bases, leaving 5 bases of the junction unmatched. The CDR3 spans 17 residues. From germline, CDR1 is LGHNA and CDR2 YSLEER. The CDR3 region is CASSQDWSSGTYNEQFF. CDR3 sequence (DNA): TGCGCCAGCAGCCAAGATTGGTCTAGCGGGACCTACAATGAGCAGTTCTTC.

This clone showed up just once. The chain is built from TRBV29-1 and TRBJ2-7; D might be TRBD2 (5 bases). In germline, CDR1 is SQVTM, CDR2 ANQGSEA. Trimming cost V 0 bases and J 5 bases, with 8 bases left between them. The CDR3 loop spans 12 amino acids. CDR3 sequence reads: CSVEDQLDEQYF. The CDR3, as DNA: TGCAGCGTTGAAGATCAACTAGACGAGCAGTACTTC.

The CDR3 DNA follows: TGTGCCAGCAACAGGGAGTTGAATGAGCAGTTCTTC. Its protein is CASNRELNEQFF. The chain carries TRBV2 and TRBJ2-1; tentative D call: TRBD1 (6 bases). Germline CDR1 SNHLY, CDR2 FYNNEI. The CDR3 covers 12 residues. Deletions cut 7 bases from V and 7 bases from J, with 11 bases between.

This clone has only a few counts. The chain combines TRBV11-2 with TRBJ2-1, with 8 nucleotides matching TRBD1. Germline CDR1 SGHAT, CDR2 FQNNGV. V trimming: 0 bases; J trimming: 6 bases; junction bases outside the gene matches: 4. The CDR3 has 15 residues. The CDR3 nucleotides are TGTGCCAGCAGCTTAGAGCAGGGGGCGCTCAATGAGCAGTTCTTC. As protein: CASSLEQGALNEQFF.

The chain employs TRBV7-7 and TRBJ2-7, with 10 positions matching TRBD1. The V and J ends lost 1 base and 6 bases, in that order; junction bases with no gene match: 3. Germline CDR1 SSHAT, CDR2 FNYEAQ (reference sequence). The CDR3 loop spans 14 amino acids. CDR3 coding DNA: TGTGCCAGCAGCTTAGGACAGGGGGCGTCCGAGCAGTACTTC. Encoded protein: CASSLGQGASEQYF.

The rearrangement joins TRBV5-6 to TRBJ2-7; 7 bases map to TRBD1. Germline values: CDR1 SGHDT, CDR2 YYEEEE. The length of the CDR3 is 15 residues. With V trimmed by 4 bases and J by 4 bases, 11 bases remained unmatched. Written as DNA, the CDR3 is TGTGCCAGCAGCGATCGGACAGGAGCGAAGTACGAGCAGTACTTC. This sequence encodes CASSDRTGAKYEQYF. Supplemented by reference TRBV5-6 and TRBJ2-7, the full variable domain reads DAGVTQSPTHLIKTRGQQVTLRCSPKSGHDTVSWYQQALGQGPQFIFQYYEEEERQRGNFPDRFSGHQFPNYSSELNVNALLLGDSALYLCASSDRTGAKYEQYFGPGTRLTVT.

CDR3 loop: CASRLERGSGTYGYTF. The CDR3 DNA follows: TGTGCCAGCAGATTGGAGCGGGGTTCGGGAACTTATGGCTACACCTTC. The chain uses TRBV2 and TRBJ1-2; D gene unclear. This CDR3 is 16 amino acids long. Germline lookup yields CDR1 SNHLY and CDR2 FYNNEI. Trimming shortened V by 6 bases and J by 5 bases, and 22 bases separated the two germline ends.

The V and J genes are TRBV2 and TRBJ1-2; no clear D. Deletions cut 8 bases from V and 3 bases from J, with 13 bases between. The CDR3 length is 13 residues. Germline V gene lookup returns CDR1 SNHLY and CDR2 FYNNEI. CDR3 region: CASSSSIDYGYTF. The CDR3 DNA follows: TGTGCCAGCTCGTCCTCTATTGACTATGGCTACACCTTC. The variable domain in full, completed from reference TRBV2 and TRBJ1-2, reads EPEVTQTPSHQVTQMGQEVILRCVPISNHLYFYWYRQILGQKVEFLVSFYNNEISEKSEIFDDQFSVERPDGSNFTLKIRSTKLEDSAMYFCASSSSIDYGYTFGSGTRLTVV.

This chain links TRBV4-3 with TRBJ1-2; TRBD1 agrees at 8 bases. The CDR3 is made up of 14 amino acids. CDR1 LGHNA and CDR2 YSLEER come from the germline V gene. V lost 0 bases and J lost 6; bases outside the gene matches: 3. In DNA form, the CDR3 reads TGCGCCAGCAGCCAAGATTCAGGGGGCCATGGCTACACCTTC. This sequence encodes CASSQDSGGHGYTF.

This rearrangement joins TRBV18 to TRBJ1-1; 7 bases fit TRBD1. There are 13 residues in the CDR3. Germline V lookup: CDR1 KGHSH, CDR2 LQKENI. V trimming: 3 bases; J trimming: 6 bases; junction bases outside the gene matches: 4. The CDR3 reads CASSPPGGPEAFF. The CDR3 nucleotides are TGTGCCAGCTCACCCCCAGGGGGGCCTGAAGCTTTCTTT.

The rearrangement uses TRBV6-6 and TRBJ1-5; 9 bases line up with TRBD1. V dropped 6 bases and J dropped 11; count of bases not matched to a gene: 11. CDR1 is MNHNY, CDR2 SVGAGI, per germline (reference sequence). The CDR3 sequence is 14 residues long. This chain's CDR3 is CASRTLPTGGAQHF. DNA for the CDR3: TGTGCCAGCAGGACTCTCCCGACAGGGGGAGCCCAGCATTTT.

This chain links TRBV6-5 with TRBJ1-1, with D possibly matching TRBD1 (6 bases). V was pared by 2 bases and J by 10 bases, with 17 bases between. Per the germline V gene, CDR1 is MNHEY and CDR2 is SVGAGI. The CDR3 has 14 residues. The CDR3 sequence is CASSYVPSTGLAFF. As DNA, the CDR3 is TGTGCCAGCAGTTACGTCCCTAGCACAGGGTTAGCTTTCTTT.

The V and J genes are TRBV19 and TRBJ2-2; no firm D call. The CDR3 is 15 residues long. Per germline, CDR1 LNHDA and CDR2 SQIVND (reference sequence). The V and J ends lost 3 bases and 0 bases respectively, with 8 bases between them. DNA of the CDR3: TGTGCCAGTAGTATCCAGGTTGCGAACACCGGGGAGCTGTTTTTT. Its protein product is CASSIQVANTGELFF.

V and J are TRBV21-1 and TRBJ2-7; the D call TRBD2 from the table was never checked on the DNA. TRBV21-1 is deemed a pseudogene. This CDR3 has 13 residues. CDR3 in DNA: TGTGCCAGCAGCGGTCGTTCCTATTACGAGCAGTACTTC. This translates into CASSGRSYYEQYF.